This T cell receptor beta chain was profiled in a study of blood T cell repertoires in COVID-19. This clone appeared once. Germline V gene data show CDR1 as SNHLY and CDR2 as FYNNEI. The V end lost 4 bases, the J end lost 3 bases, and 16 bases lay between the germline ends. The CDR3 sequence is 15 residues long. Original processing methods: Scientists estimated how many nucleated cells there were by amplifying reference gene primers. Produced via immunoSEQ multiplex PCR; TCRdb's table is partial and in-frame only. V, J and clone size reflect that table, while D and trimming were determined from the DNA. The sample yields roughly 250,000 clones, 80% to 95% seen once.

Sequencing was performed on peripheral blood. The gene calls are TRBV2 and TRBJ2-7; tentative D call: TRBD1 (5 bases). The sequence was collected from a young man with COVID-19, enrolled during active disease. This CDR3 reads CASSVLLLGHYEQYF. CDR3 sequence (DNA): TGTGCCAGCAGTGTATTACTCCTCGGACACTACGAGCAGTACTTC.